Listed here are 32 T cell receptor beta chains from one sample, sequenced in a study of cytomegalovirus exposure and HLA in healthy donors. The PCR made use of 60 Vbeta and 13 Jbeta primers. Generated by immunoSEQ multiplex PCR, the TCRdb table keeps only in-frame clones and is missing some. The table includes 150,000 to 200,000 clones, over 70% detected once. Sequenced sample: PBMCs. These TCRs come from a woman aged 18-30 years in good health and CMV-seropositive.

The chain recombines TRBV27 with TRBJ1-1; D unresolved. With 2 bases removed from V and 0 bases from J, the gap between germline ends came to 7 bases. This CDR3 is 14 amino acids long. The germline V gene has CDR1 MNHEY and CDR2 SMNVEV (reference sequence). For the CDR3, the DNA is TGTGCCAGCAGTTTAGGGAGATTGAACACTGAAGCTTTCTTT. Protein: CASSLGRLNTEAFF.

Concerning this clone: The same CDR3 is also encoded by other DNA sequences in this sample. The V gene is TRBV5-1, the J gene TRBJ1-4, with D tentatively TRBD1 (5 bases). The V gene lost 4 bases and the J gene lost 7 bases, with 14 bases spanning the gap. Germline CDR1 is SGHRS and CDR2 is YFSETQ. The CDR3 runs 14 residues. The CDR3 here is CASSPGGEGEKLFF. The DNA for the CDR3 is TGCGCCAGCAGCCCGGGAGGGGAAGGTGAAAAACTGTTTTTT.

V usage is TRBV5-5 and J usage is TRBJ2-1, with TRBD1 identical over 7 bases. J gave up 8 bases and V 5 bases, and 1 base lay outside the gene matches. The CDR3 is 11 amino acids. The germline gives CDR1 SGHKS, CDR2 YYEKEE (reference sequence). The CDR3 is CASRQGHEQFF. The CDR3 nucleotides are TGTGCCAGCAGACAGGGGCATGAGCAGTTCTTC.

This sequence joins TRBV13 and TRBJ2-7, with 7 nucleotides matching TRBD2. The V segment lost 5 bases and the J segment 7 bases; nucleotides outside the gene matches: 11. This CDR3 is 14 amino acids long. CDR1 and CDR2 from the germline V gene are PRHDT and FYEKMQ (reference sequence). CDR3: CASSPGAGSGEQYF. CDR3 coding DNA: TGTGCCAGCAGCCCCGGAGCGGGGTCGGGGGAGCAGTACTTC. Based on the CDR3 plus reference TRBV13 and TRBJ2-7, the full variable domain is AAGVIQSPRHLIKEKRETATLKCYPIPRHDTVYWYQQGPGQDPQFLISFYEKMQSDKGSIPDRFSAQQFSDYHSELNMSSLELGDSALYFCASSPGAGSGEQYFGPGTRLTVT.

The chain employs TRBV6-1 and TRBJ2-4, with a possible D match to TRBD2 (6 bases). V was cut by 4 bases and J by 0 bases, with 7 bases left in between. Germline V gene data show CDR1 as MNHNS and CDR2 as SASEGT. The CDR3 is 14 residues long. CDR3 sequence (DNA): TGTGCCAGCAGTGCCGGGGGAGCCAAAAACATTCAGTACTTC. This codes for CASSAGGAKNIQYF.

This clone was observed once. The V call is TRBV11-2, the J call TRBJ2-5; 11 bases fit TRBD2. Germline lookup yields CDR1 SGHAT and CDR2 FQNNGV. The ends lost 5 bases at V and 4 bases at J; junction bases unmatched: 9. There are 16 residues in the CDR3. The CDR3 loop reads CASSRIAGGPGETQYF. The DNA of the CDR3 is TGTGCCAGCAGCCGGATAGCGGGGGGGCCGGGAGAGACCCAGTACTTC.

Here the CDR3 DNA reads TGTGCCAGCAGTTACTCCCAGAACAGGCTCTATGGCTACACCTTC. Protein product: CASSYSQNRLYGYTF. The chain has TRBV6-5 and TRBJ1-2; a possible D gene is TRBD1 (5 bases). The germline V gene encodes CDR1 MNHEY and CDR2 SVGAGI. This CDR3 has 15 residues. V was trimmed by 0 bases and J by 4 bases, leaving 12 bases between them.

The V and J genes are TRBV5-1 and TRBJ2-2, with D uncertain. Between the trimmed V and J ends, which lost 3 bases and 4 bases, there was a span of 7 bases. Per the germline V gene, CDR1 is SGHRS and CDR2 is YFSETQ. The CDR3 spans 13 residues. Here the CDR3 reads CASSSSGTGELFF. As DNA, the CDR3 is TGCGCCAGCAGCTCCTCGGGCACCGGGGAGCTGTTTTTT.

The chain joins TRBV4-2 to TRBJ1-1, with D uncertain. V was pared by 0 bases and J by 11 bases, with 25 bases between. The germline V gene has CDR1 LGHNA and CDR2 YNFKEQ. The CDR3 is 17 residues long. CDR3 amino acids: CASSQEKSGGSLPFAFF. In DNA, the CDR3 is TGTGCCAGCAGCCAAGAGAAGTCCGGCGGGTCCCTTCCCTTCGCTTTCTTT.

CDR3 in amino acids: CASSERRGNSPLHF. The CDR3 DNA is TGTGCCAGCAGTGAACGGAGGGGAAATTCACCCCTCCACTTT. The chain links TRBV2 to TRBJ1-6; possible D gene TRBD1, 5 bases. The CDR3 spans 14 residues. Germline lookup yields CDR1 SNHLY and CDR2 FYNNEI. The germline V and J ends were trimmed by 2 bases and 7 bases, with 9 bases remaining between them.

The chain combines TRBV13 with TRBJ2-5, with D possibly matching TRBD2 (6 bases). Germline loops: CDR1 PRHDT, CDR2 FYEKMQ (reference sequence). V gave up 4 bases and J gave up 0 bases, with 12 bases separating them. The CDR3 is made up of 15 amino acids. CDR3 sequence (DNA): TGTGCCAGCAGCTCTTTAGCGGCTTACCAAGAGACCCAGTACTTC. Translation: CASSSLAAYQETQYF.

The rearrangement uses TRBV5-6 and TRBJ2-7; tentative D call: TRBD2 (5 bases). V gave up 4 bases and J gave up 2 bases, with 13 bases separating them. Germline assignment: CDR1 SGHDT and CDR2 YYEEEE. This CDR3 is built from 14 residues. CDR3 sequence reads: CASSRAGSAYEQYF. The CDR3 DNA sequence: TGTGCCAGCAGCCGGGCGGGTTCCGCCTACGAGCAGTACTTC.

This chain links TRBV5-1 with TRBJ2-2, with 7 bases fitting TRBD1. V dropped 0 bases and J dropped 3; count of bases not matched to a gene: 2. The CDR3 is made up of 15 amino acids. CDR1 SGHRS and CDR2 YFSETQ come from the germline V gene. The CDR3 nucleotides read TGCGCCAGCAGCTTGGCTGGACAGGACACCGGGGAGCTGTTTTTT. It specifies CASSLAGQDTGELFF.

This chain joins TRBV6-4 and TRBJ1-6, with TRBD1 identical over 7 bases. This CDR3 region has 15 residues. Per germline, CDR1 MRHNA and CDR2 SNTAGT. The junction had 6 bases not matched to a gene; V was cut back by 3 bases and J by 7 bases. CDR3 DNA sequence: TGTGCCAGCAGTGAGGGACAGAGACTGAATTCACCCCTCCACTTT. It encodes CASSEGQRLNSPLHF.

This clone was seen a handful of times. V usage is TRBV7-8 and J usage is TRBJ1-6, with D possibly being TRBD1 (6 bases). In germline, CDR1 is SGHVS, CDR2 FQNEAQ. The CDR3 contains 16 residues. Trimming stripped 2 bases from V and 0 bases from J, with 8 bases between. Here the CDR3 DNA reads TGTGCCAGCAGCTTACAGGGGAGCTCCTATAATTCACCCCTCCACTTT. Its translation is CASSLQGSSYNSPLHF.

The gene calls are TRBV7-2 and TRBJ1-1; D might be TRBD1 (5 bases). The V gene lost 1 base and the J gene lost 3 bases, with 6 bases spanning the gap. Per the germline V gene, CDR1 is SGHTA and CDR2 is FQGNSA. The CDR3 loop spans 13 amino acids. The CDR3 sequence is CASSLGGDTEAFF. The DNA for the CDR3 is TGTGCCAGCAGCTTAGGGGGGGACACTGAAGCTTTCTTT.

In this sample, this clone turned up a few times. The rearrangement uses TRBV28 and TRBJ1-2, with D uncertain. This CDR3 has 17 amino acids. Germline values: CDR1 MDHEN, CDR2 SYDVKM. V was pared by 3 bases and J by 5 bases, with 22 bases between. In DNA form, the CDR3 reads TGTGCCAGCAGTTTTTTGGCGGCGGGTCAGACCCTATATGGCTACACCTTC. This gives the protein CASSFLAAGQTLYGYTF.

There are a few counts of this clone. DNA of the CDR3: TGTGCCAGCAGTTATGGGCAAGCGGTGGCCCAAAGTGAGCAGTTCTTC. Translated, it gives CASSYGQAVAQSEQFF. The V call is TRBV6-5, the J call TRBJ2-1; D is possibly TRBD2 (5 bases). Deletions cut 3 bases from V and 9 bases from J, with 21 bases between. This CDR3 is 16 amino acids long. Germline V gene sequence: CDR1 MNHEY, CDR2 SVGAGI.

The rearrangement links TRBV27 to TRBJ1-1, with D maybe TRBD1 (5 bases). The CDR3 is made up of 13 amino acids. Per germline, CDR1 MNHEY and CDR2 SMNVEV (reference sequence). Between the trimmed V and J ends, which lost 5 bases and 6 bases, there was a span of 13 bases. The CDR3 here is CASSIQGGAEAFF. CDR3 nucleotides: TGTGCCAGCAGTATCCAGGGAGGAGCTGAAGCTTTCTTT.

The chain links TRBV6-5 to TRBJ1-1; 7 nucleotides align to TRBD1. Trimming cost V 6 bases and J 7 bases; bases outside gene matches: 5. Germline V gives CDR1 MNHEY, CDR2 SVGAGI. CDR3 length: 12 amino acids. This CDR3 is CASSRTGYEAFF. The DNA for the CDR3 is TGTGCCAGCAGCCGGACAGGCTATGAAGCTTTCTTT.

V and J are TRBV5-3 and TRBJ1-1; TRBD1 is a possible D gene (6 bases). TRBV5-3 is identified as an open reading frame with a role that is uncertain. V gave up 4 bases and J gave up 8 bases, with 21 bases separating them. The CDR3 contains 15 residues. The CDR3 DNA reads as TGTGCCAGAAGCCTAAAACTGGACAGACCGTTAGAAGCTTTCTTT. Translated: CARSLKLDRPLEAFF.

In its sample, this clone was seen once. The chain uses TRBV2 and TRBJ1-2; maybe TRBD1 (5 bases). Germline V CDR1 and CDR2: SNHLY, FYNNEI. The CDR3 loop spans 10 amino acids. Trimming stripped 7 bases from V and 8 bases from J, with 8 bases between. The CDR3: CASIGVGYTF. Here the CDR3 DNA reads TGTGCCAGCATAGGGGTCGGCTACACCTTC.

This chain uses TRBV19 with TRBJ1-1; TRBD1 agrees at 7 bases. The germline CDR1 and CDR2 sequences are LNHDA and SQIVND (reference sequence). The V gene end was trimmed by 4 bases and the J gene end by 7 bases; junction bases not matched to a gene: 9. The CDR3 loop spans 14 amino acids. CDR3 nucleotide sequence: TGTGCCAGTAGTACTGGAACAGGGGCGCATGAAGCTTTCTTT. It is translated as CASSTGTGAHEAFF.

The chain combines TRBV6-5 with TRBJ1-4; possible D gene TRBD1, 5 bases. Trimming shortened V by 8 bases and J by 6 bases, and 10 bases separated the two germline ends. CDR3 length: 12 residues. Per germline, CDR1 MNHEY and CDR2 SVGAGI. The CDR3 DNA follows: TGTGCCAGCGCAGGGTGGGATGAAAAACTGTTTTTT. Translation gives CASAGWDEKLFF.

V usage is TRBV28 and J usage is TRBJ1-1, with D uncertain. With 6 bases removed from V and 3 bases from J, the gap between germline ends came to 20 bases. This CDR3 comprises 16 residues. Germline V gene sequence: CDR1 MDHEN, CDR2 SYDVKM. The CDR3 region is CASSTPGEGRDTEAFF. The CDR3 DNA is TGTGCCAGCAGCACCCCCGGAGAGGGAAGGGACACTGAAGCTTTCTTT.

This chain joins TRBV4-1 and TRBJ2-5, with unresolved D. CDR3 length: 15 residues. Trimming pared 2 bases from V and 0 bases from J, leaving 10 bases between. Per the germline V gene, CDR1 is MGHRA and CDR2 is YSYEKL. The CDR3, as DNA: TGCGCCAGCAGCCAATCCCGAGGTAACCAAGAGACCCAGTACTTC. This sequence encodes CASSQSRGNQETQYF.

This clone was seen more than once but under ten times. The gene calls are TRBV6-1 and TRBJ2-3, with 7 nucleotides matching TRBD1. The CDR3 runs 15 residues. Germline CDR1 and CDR2: MNHNS and SASEGT. Trimming at V came to 2 bases and at J to 4 bases, leaving 6 bases not matched to a gene. CDR3: CASSEKRQGPDTQYF. The CDR3 nucleotides are TGTGCCAGCAGTGAAAAAAGACAGGGCCCAGATACGCAGTATTTT.

This clone was detected a few times. The chain employs TRBV2 and TRBJ2-3; 9 bases line up with TRBD2. Germline V gene sequence: CDR1 SNHLY, CDR2 FYNNEI. Losses at the gene ends were 7 bases for V and 5 bases for J; bases not matched to a gene: 7. The length of the CDR3 is 14 residues. This CDR3 reads CASNLLAGLDTQYF. In nucleotides, the CDR3 is TGTGCCAGCAACCTGCTAGCGGGGTTAGATACGCAGTATTTT.

This chain uses TRBV19 with TRBJ1-2; D possibly corresponds to TRBD1 (6 bases). The CDR3 loop spans 13 amino acids. Trimming removed 3 bases at V and 3 bases at J, with 8 bases between. From germline, CDR1 is LNHDA and CDR2 SQIVND (reference sequence). The CDR3 DNA is TGTGCCAGTAGTATTCAGGGGTACTATGGCTACACCTTC. Its translation is CASSIQGYYGYTF. The full variable domain, completed using reference TRBV19 and TRBJ1-2, is DGGITQSPKYLFRKEGQNVTLSCEQNLNHDAMYWYRQDPGQGLRLIYYSQIVNDFQKGDIAEGYSVSREKKESFPLTVTSAQKNPTAFYLCASSIQGYYGYTFGSGTRLTVV.

This clone occurred a few times. This chain uses TRBV4-2 with TRBJ2-3, with 8 bases aligning to TRBD2. The CDR3 sequence is 17 residues long. Per the germline V gene, CDR1 is LGHNA and CDR2 is YNFKEQ. V was pared by 3 bases and J by 4 bases, with 12 bases of the junction left unmatched. CDR3 amino acids: CASSHPSVGGDPDTQYF. The CDR3 DNA is TGTGCCAGCAGCCATCCCTCGGTCGGGGGGGATCCAGATACGCAGTATTTT.

The rearrangement uses TRBV6-4 and TRBJ2-5, with 10 bases matching TRBD2. J lost 0 bases, V lost 4 bases, and 2 bases had no gene match. The CDR3 sequence is 15 residues long. Germline V CDR1 and CDR2: MRHNA, SNTAGT. The CDR3 reads CASSVSGGDQETQYF. CDR3 in DNA: TGTGCCAGCAGTGTGAGCGGGGGGGACCAAGAGACCCAGTACTTC.

V and J are TRBV2 and TRBJ2-7, with 9 bases lining up with TRBD1. The CDR3 loop spans 12 amino acids. The ends lost 7 bases at V and 6 bases at J; junction bases unmatched: 4. The germline V gene encodes CDR1 SNHLY and CDR2 FYNNEI. CDR3 nucleotide sequence: TGTGCCAGCAACCCGGACAGGGGCGAGCAGTACGTC. This translates into CASNPDRGEQYV.